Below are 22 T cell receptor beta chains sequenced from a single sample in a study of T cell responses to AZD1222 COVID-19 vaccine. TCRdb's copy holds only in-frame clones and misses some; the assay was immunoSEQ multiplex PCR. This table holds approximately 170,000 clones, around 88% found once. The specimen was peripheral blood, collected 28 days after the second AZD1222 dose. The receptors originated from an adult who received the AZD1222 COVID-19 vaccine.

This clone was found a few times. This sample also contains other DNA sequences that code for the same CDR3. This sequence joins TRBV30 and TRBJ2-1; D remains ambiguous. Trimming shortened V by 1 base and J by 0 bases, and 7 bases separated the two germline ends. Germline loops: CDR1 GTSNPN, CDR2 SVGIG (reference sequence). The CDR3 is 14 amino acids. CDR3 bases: TGTGCCTGGAGTGGCCTGAGCTCCTACAATGAGCAGTTCTTC. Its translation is CAWSGLSSYNEQFF.

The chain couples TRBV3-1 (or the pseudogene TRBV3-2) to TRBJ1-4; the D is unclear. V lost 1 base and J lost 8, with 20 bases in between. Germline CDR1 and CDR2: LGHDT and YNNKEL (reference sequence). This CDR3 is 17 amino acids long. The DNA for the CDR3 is TGTGCCAGCAGCCAAGGACAAGGGAGAGGGCCCTCAGAAAAACTGTTTTTT. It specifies CASSQGQGRGPSEKLFF.

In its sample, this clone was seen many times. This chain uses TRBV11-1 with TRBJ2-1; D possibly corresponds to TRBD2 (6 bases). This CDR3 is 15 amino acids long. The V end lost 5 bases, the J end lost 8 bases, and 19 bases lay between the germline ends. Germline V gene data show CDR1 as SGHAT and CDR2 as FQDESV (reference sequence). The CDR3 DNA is TGTGCCAGCAGCCCCTACTTTGGGGAGGAGGATGAGCAGTTCTTC. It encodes CASSPYFGEEDEQFF.

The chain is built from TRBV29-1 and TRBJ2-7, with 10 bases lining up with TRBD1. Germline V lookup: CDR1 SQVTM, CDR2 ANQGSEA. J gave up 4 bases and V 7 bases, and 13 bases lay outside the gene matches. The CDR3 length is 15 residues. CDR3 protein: CSARGGTGEKYEQYF. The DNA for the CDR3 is TGCAGCGCCCGAGGGGGGACAGGGGAAAAGTACGAGCAGTACTTC.

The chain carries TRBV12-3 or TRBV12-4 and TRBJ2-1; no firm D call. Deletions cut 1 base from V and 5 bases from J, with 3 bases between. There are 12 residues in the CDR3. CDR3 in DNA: TGTGCCAGCAGTTTAGGGGACAATGAGCAGTTCTTC. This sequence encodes CASSLGDNEQFF.

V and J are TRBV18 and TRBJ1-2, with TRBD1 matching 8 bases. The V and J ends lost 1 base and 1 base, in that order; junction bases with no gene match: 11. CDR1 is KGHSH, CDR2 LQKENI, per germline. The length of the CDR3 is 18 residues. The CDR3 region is CASSPRSPITGGNYGYTF. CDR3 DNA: TGTGCCAGCTCACCACGATCACCTATCACAGGGGGTAACTATGGCTACACCTTC.

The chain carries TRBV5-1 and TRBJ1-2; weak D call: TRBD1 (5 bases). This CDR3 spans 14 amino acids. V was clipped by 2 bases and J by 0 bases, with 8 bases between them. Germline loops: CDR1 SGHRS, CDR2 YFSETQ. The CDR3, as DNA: TGCGCCAGCAGCTTCAGGGTGCCTAACTATGGCTACACCTTC. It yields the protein CASSFRVPNYGYTF.

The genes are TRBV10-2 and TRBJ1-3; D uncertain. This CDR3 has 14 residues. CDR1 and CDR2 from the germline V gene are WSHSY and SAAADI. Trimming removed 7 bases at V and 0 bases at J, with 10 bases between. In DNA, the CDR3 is TGCGCCAGCACTCCCACCCGCTCTGGAAACACCATATATTTT. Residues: CASTPTRSGNTIYF.

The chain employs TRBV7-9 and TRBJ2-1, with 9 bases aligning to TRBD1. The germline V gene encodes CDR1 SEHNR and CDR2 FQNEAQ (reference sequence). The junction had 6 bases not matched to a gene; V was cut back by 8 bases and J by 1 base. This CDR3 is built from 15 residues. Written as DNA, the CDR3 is TGTGCCAGCGGCGCGGACAGGGGTTCCTACAATGAGCAGTTCTTC. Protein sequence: CASGADRGSYNEQFF.

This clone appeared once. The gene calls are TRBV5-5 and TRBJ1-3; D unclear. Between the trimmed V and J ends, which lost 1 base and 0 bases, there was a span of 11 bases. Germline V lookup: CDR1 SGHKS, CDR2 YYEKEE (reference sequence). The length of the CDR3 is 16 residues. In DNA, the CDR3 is TGTGCCAGCAGCTTGCAAGCACAGATCTCTGGAAACACCATATATTTT. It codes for CASSLQAQISGNTIYF.

Here the CDR3 DNA reads TGCAGCGCCGCCCCGGCTACGGCGGGTGAGCAGTTCTTC. Its translation is CSAAPATAGEQFF. The chain uses TRBV29-1 and TRBJ2-1; possibly TRBD2 for D (5 bases). V dropped 7 bases and J dropped 9 bases, with 19 bases sitting between them. The germline gives CDR1 SQVTM, CDR2 ANQGSEA. The CDR3 is 13 residues long.

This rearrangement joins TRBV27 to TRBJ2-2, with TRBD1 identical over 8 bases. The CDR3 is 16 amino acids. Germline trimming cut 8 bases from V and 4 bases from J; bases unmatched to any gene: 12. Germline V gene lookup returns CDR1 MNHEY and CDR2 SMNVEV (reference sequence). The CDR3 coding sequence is TGTGCCAGCTCGGGGGCCGGGCAGGGGGCCACCGGGGAGCTGTTTTTT. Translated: CASSGAGQGATGELFF.

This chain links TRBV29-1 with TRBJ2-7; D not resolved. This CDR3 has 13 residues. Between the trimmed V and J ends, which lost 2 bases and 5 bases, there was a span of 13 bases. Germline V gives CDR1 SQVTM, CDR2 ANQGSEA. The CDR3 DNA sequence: TGCAGCGTTGAACAGGATTTCGAGGACGAGCAGTACTTC. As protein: CSVEQDFEDEQYF.

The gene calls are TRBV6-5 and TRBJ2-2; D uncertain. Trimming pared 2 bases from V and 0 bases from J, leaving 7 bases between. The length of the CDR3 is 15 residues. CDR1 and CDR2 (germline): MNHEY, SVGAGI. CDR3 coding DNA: TGTGCCAGCAGTTACCGGGCCGCGAACACCGGGGAGCTGTTTTTT. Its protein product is CASSYRAANTGELFF.

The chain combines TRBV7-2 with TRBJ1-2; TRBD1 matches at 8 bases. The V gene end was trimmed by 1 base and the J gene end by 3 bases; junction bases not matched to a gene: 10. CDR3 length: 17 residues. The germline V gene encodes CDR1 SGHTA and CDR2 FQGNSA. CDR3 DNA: TGTGCCAGCAGCTTAGGTGGACAGGGATTGGGGGACTATGGCTACACCTTC. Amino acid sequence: CASSLGGQGLGDYGYTF. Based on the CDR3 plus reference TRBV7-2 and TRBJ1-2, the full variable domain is GAGVSQSPSNKVTEKGKDVELRCDPISGHTALYWYRQSLGQGLEFLIYFQGNSAPDKSGLPSDRFSAERTGGSVSTLTIQRTQQEDSAVYLCASSLGGQGLGDYGYTFGSGTRLTVV.

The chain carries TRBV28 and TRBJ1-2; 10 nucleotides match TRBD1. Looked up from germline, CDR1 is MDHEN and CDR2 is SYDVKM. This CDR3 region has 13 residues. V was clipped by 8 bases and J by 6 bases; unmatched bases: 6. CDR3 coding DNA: TGTGCCAGCCCTGCGGACAGGGGGGATGGCTACACCTTC. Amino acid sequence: CASPADRGDGYTF.

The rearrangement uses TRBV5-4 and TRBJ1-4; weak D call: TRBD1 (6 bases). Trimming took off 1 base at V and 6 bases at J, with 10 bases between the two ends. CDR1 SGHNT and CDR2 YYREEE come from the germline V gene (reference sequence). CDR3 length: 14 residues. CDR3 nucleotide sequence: TGTGCCAGCAGCTTGCAGGGGCGCCATGAAAAACTGTTTTTT. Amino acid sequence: CASSLQGRHEKLFF. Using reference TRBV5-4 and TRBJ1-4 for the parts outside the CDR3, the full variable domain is ETGVTQSPTHLIKTRGQQVTLRCSSQSGHNTVSWYQQALGQGPQFIFQYYREEENGRGNFPPRFSGLQFPNYSSELNVNALELDDSALYLCASSLQGRHEKLFFGSGTQLSVL.

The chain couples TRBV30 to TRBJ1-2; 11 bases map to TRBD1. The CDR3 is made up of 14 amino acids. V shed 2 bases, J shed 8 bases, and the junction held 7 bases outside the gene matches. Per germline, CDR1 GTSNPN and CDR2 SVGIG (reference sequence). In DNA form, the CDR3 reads TGTGCCTGGAGTCCCGGGACAGGGGGTTACGGCTACACCTTC. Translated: CAWSPGTGGYGYTF. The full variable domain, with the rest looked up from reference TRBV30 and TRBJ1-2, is SQTIHQWPATLVQPVGSPLSLECTVEGTSNPNLYWYRQAAGRGLQLLFYSVGIGQISSEVPQNLSASRPQDRQFILSSKKLLLSDSGFYLCAWSPGTGGYGYTFGSGTRLTVV.

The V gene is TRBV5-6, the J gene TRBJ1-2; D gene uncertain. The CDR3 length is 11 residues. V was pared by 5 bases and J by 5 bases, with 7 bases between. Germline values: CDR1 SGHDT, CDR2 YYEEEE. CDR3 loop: CASSRYYGYTF. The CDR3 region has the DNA TGTGCCAGCAGTCGCTATTATGGCTACACCTTC.

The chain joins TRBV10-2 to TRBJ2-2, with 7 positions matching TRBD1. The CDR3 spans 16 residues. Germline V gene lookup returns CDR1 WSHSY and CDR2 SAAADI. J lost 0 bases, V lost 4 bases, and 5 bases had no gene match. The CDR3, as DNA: TGCGCCAGCAGTGGTTGGGGACAGTCGAACACCGGGGAGCTGTTTTTT. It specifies CASSGWGQSNTGELFF.

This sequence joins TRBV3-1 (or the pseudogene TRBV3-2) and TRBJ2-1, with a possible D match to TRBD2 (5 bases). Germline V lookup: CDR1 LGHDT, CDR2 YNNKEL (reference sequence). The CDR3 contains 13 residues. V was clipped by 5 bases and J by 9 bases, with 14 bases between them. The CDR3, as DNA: TGTGCCAGCAGCAGAGGGCCACCCAGTGAGCAGTTCTTC. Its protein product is CASSRGPPSEQFF.

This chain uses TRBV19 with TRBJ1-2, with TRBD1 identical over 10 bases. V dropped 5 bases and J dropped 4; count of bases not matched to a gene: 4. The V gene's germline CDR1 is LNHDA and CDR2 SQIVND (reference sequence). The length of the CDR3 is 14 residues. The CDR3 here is CASSGDRGGYGYTF. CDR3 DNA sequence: TGTGCCAGTAGTGGGGACAGGGGTGGCTATGGCTACACCTTC.